This T cell receptor beta chain was observed in a study of blood T cell repertoires in COVID-19. Looking at the study overall: Both acute and convalescent COVID-19 samples were obtained from the United States, Italy and Spain.

How the authors handled the data: Amplification from reference gene primers served as the basis for estimated nucleated cell counts. Repertoires were generated with immunoSEQ multiplex PCR, while TCRdb's copy carries only in-frame clones and drops some. V and J calls and clone size follow that table, whereas D and trimming were derived from the DNA. The data show about 210,000 clones, with 80% seen just once and roughly 4.3% held by the top ten. The V and J ends lost 0 bases and 6 bases respectively, with 12 bases between them. Germline lookup yields CDR1 SGHRS and CDR2 YFSETQ. The CDR3 is 14 amino acids.

The chain combines TRBV5-1 with TRBJ1-2, with no clear D. Material for sequencing was PBMCs or T cells enriched from blood (not recorded which). The clonotype originates from a man in his thirties or forties with acute COVID-19. For the CDR3, the DNA is TGCGCCAGCAGCTTGGAATCTTCGGTTAATGGCTACACCTTC. Amino acids: CASSLESSVNGYTF.